Sequencing of this T cell receptor (beta chain) was carried out in a study of T cells in Graves' hyperthyroidism and ophthalmopathy. What was amplified from RNA transcripts were TCR beta CDR3 regions. TCR CDR3 underwent first-round RT-PCR with the HTBI primer set. MiXCR, run by TCRdb on the multiplex PCR reads, gives a single entry per CDR3 protein. The sample holds around 600,000 distinct CDR3 sequences; 15% to 17% are singletons and the top ten take roughly 6.6%. Germline-derived CDR1 and CDR2 are SEHNR and FQNEAQ (reference sequence). The CDR3 loop spans 15 amino acids. V lost 5 bases, J lost 0 bases, and 10 bases lay in between. Stable hyperthyroidism: no ophthalmopathy progression over 18 months of follow-up. The diagnoses drew upon clinical symptoms, serum thyroxine and TRAb, thyroid ultrasound and orbital computed tomography. At least ten counts were recorded for this clonotype.

The TCR was taken from a woman aged 25 to 39 with Graves' hyperthyroidism. The gene calls are TRBV7-9 and TRBJ1-4; no firm D call. Input material: blood. CDR3 residues: CASSPVGTTNEKLFF. CDR3 nucleotides: TGTGCCAGCAGCCCCGTGGGCACAACTAATGAAAAACTGTTTTTT.